This T cell receptor (beta chain) was captured in a study of PD-L1 blockade in urothelial cancer. About the study: At 3 weeks (second dose) and 6 weeks after starting treatment, blood was analyzed. T cells numbered a median of roughly 150,000 in the blood samples. Study-wide findings and caveats: Tumor-associated clones in blood expanded more at 3 weeks in durable-benefit patients.

The sample holds a few counts of this clone. Its target is unknown. TCRdb's copy holds only in-frame clones and misses some; the assay was immunoSEQ multiplex PCR. This sample carries roughly 63,000 clones, roughly four fifths of them seen once, and the ten largest clones take 4.5% to 6%. The CDR3 contains 17 residues. V was pared by 3 bases and J by 7 bases, with 14 bases of the junction left unmatched. Germline CDR1 and CDR2: KGHSH and LQKENI. Time point reported: pretreatment peripheral blood. Patient sample counts ranged from 1 to 8, pretreatment and on-treatment. This specimen was PBMCs, taken around atezolizumab (anti-PD-L1) treatment. The receptor was derived from a man between 65 and 85 years old with urothelial cancer. The chain joins TRBV18 to TRBJ2-2; TRBD1 matches 7 bases. CDR3 bases: TGTGCCAGCTCACCGATAATCAGACAGGGAGATATCGGGGAGCTGTTTTTT. It translates to CASSPIIRQGDIGELFF.